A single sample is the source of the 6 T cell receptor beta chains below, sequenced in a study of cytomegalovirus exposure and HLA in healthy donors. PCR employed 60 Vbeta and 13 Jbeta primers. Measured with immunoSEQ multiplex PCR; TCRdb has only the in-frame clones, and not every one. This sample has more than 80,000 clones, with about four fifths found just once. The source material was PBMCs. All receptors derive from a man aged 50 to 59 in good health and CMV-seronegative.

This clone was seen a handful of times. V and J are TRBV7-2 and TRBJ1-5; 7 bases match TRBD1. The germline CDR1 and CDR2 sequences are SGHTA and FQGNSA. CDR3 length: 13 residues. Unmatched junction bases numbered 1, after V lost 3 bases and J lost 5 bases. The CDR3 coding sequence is TGTGCCAGCAGCTTCGACAGGGATCAGCCCCAGCATTTT. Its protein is CASSFDRDQPQHF.

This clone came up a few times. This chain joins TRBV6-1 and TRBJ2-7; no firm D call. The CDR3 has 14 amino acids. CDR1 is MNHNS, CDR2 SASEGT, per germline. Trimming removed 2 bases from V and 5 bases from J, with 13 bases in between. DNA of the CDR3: TGTGCCAGCAGTGAAATCCGAGCGACCCACGAGCAGTACTTC. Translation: CASSEIRATHEQYF.

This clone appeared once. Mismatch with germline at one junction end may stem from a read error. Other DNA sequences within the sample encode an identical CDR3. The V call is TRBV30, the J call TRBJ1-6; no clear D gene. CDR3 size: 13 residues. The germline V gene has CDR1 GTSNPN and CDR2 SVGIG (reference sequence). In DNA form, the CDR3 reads TGTGCCTGGAGAGCGGGAAATAATTCCCCCCTCCACTTT. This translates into CAWRAGNNSPLHF.

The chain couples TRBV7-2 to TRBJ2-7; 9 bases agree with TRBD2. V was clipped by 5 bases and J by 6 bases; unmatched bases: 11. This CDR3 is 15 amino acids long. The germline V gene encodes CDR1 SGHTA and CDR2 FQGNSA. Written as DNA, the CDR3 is TGTGCCAGCAGCCCTACTAGCGGGTGGACAGGCGAGCAGTACGTC. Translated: CASSPTSGWTGEQYV.

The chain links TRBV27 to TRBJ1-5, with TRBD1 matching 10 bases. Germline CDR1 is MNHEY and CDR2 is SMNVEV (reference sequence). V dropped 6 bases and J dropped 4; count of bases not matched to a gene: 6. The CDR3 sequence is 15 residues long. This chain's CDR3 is CASSSMDRGNQPQHF. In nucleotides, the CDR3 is TGTGCCAGCAGCTCAATGGACAGGGGGAATCAGCCCCAGCATTTT.

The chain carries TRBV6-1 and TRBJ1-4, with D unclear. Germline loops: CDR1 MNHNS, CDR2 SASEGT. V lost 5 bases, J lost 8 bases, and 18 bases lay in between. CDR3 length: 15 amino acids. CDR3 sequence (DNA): TGTGCCAGCAGTTCATACACGAGCGCTCGCGAAAAACTGTTTTTT. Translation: CASSSYTSAREKLFF.